The 12 T cell receptor beta chains listed next were all sequenced from one sample in a study of blood T cell repertoires in COVID-19. Generated by immunoSEQ multiplex PCR, the TCRdb table keeps only in-frame clones and is missing some. This sample has fewer than 80,000 clones; more than 75% occur once, and the top ten carry roughly a fifth. Sequenced sample: peripheral blood. These receptor sequences come from a human donor in a cohort sampled during active COVID-19.

This chain links TRBV3-1 (or the pseudogene TRBV3-2) with TRBJ2-7; TRBD1 matches at 9 bases. The CDR3 has 13 residues. The V gene end was trimmed by 3 bases and the J gene end by 7 bases; junction bases not matched to a gene: 4. Germline V gives CDR1 LGHDT, CDR2 YNNKEL (reference sequence). CDR3 bases: TGTGCCAGCAGCCACGATGACAGGGGGGAGCAGTACTTC. This gives the protein CASSHDDRGEQYF.

This chain links TRBV5-1 with TRBJ2-1; 9 nucleotides agree with TRBD1. The CDR3 covers 15 residues. Trimming removed 1 base from V and 4 bases from J; junction bases left unmatched: 3. CDR1 and CDR2 from the germline V gene are SGHRS and YFSETQ. In nucleotides, the CDR3 is TGCGCCAGCAGCTTGAGGACAGGGGTTTACAATGAGCAGTTCTTC. This translates into CASSLRTGVYNEQFF. Together with reference TRBV5-1 and TRBJ2-1, the CDR3 gives the full variable domain: KAGVTQTPRYLIKTRGQQVTLSCSPISGHRSVSWYQQTPGQGLQFLFEYFSETQRNKGNFPGRFSGRQFSNSRSEMNVSTLELGDSALYLCASSLRTGVYNEQFFGPGTRLTVL.

This clone is a singleton in its sample. The chain is built from TRBV6-1 and TRBJ1-5; D gene unclear. Trimming took 2 bases from V and 0 from J, leaving 17 bases between them. This CDR3 comprises 18 residues. Looked up from germline, CDR1 is MNHNS and CDR2 is SASEGT. This CDR3 reads CASSEYVLYGASNQPQHF. The CDR3 DNA reads as TGTGCCAGCAGTGAATATGTCCTTTACGGTGCTAGCAATCAGCCCCAGCATTTT.

J is TRBJ1-5 and V is TRBV19, with TRBD1 matching 12 bases. Germline V lookup: CDR1 LNHDA, CDR2 SQIVND (reference sequence). The CDR3 totals 19 residues. J was trimmed by 0 bases and V by 1 base; bases with no gene match: 7. The CDR3 coding sequence is TGTGCCAGTAGTATAGGGCCGGGACAGGGGGCATATAGCAATCAGCCCCAGCATTTT. Translated, it gives CASSIGPGQGAYSNQPQHF.

The chain carries TRBV7-2 and TRBJ2-4, with D possibly TRBD2 on 5 matching bases. The CDR3 is 16 amino acids. Trimming pared 5 bases from V and 6 bases from J, leaving 20 bases between. CDR1 and CDR2 from the germline V gene are SGHTA and FQGNSA. CDR3 residues: CASSPLGGSRGNIQYF. DNA of the CDR3: TGTGCCAGCAGCCCTTTAGGAGGTTCAAGAGGAAACATTCAGTACTTC.

The chain combines TRBV4-3 with TRBJ2-6; TRBD1 might be the D (6 bases). The germline V gene has CDR1 LGHNA and CDR2 YSLEER. The CDR3 extends over 17 amino acids. The ends were cut back, 1 base at V and 4 bases at J, with 14 bases in the middle. CDR3 sequence (DNA): TGCGCCAGCAGCCAAGGCCACAGGGCACTCGGGGCCAACGTCCTGACTTTC. It encodes CASSQGHRALGANVLTF.

V and J are TRBV18 and TRBJ1-5; a possible D gene is TRBD1 (6 bases). The germline V gene has CDR1 KGHSH and CDR2 LQKENI. The CDR3 is 16 residues long. Trimming removed 0 bases from V and 4 bases from J, with 13 bases in between. CDR3 DNA sequence: TGTGCCAGCTCACCACCGCTACAACAGGGAAATCAGCCCCAGCATTTT. It encodes CASSPPLQQGNQPQHF.

The chain employs TRBV19 and TRBJ2-5; TRBD1 is a possible D gene (5 bases). V lost 3 bases and J lost 5, with 13 bases in between. The CDR3 sequence is 14 residues long. Per the germline V gene, CDR1 is LNHDA and CDR2 is SQIVND (reference sequence). CDR3 bases: TGTGCCAGTAGTATCCAGGGTCTGTCGGAGACCCAGTACTTC. Its protein is CASSIQGLSETQYF.

The chain uses TRBV2 and TRBJ1-2; D is unresolved. Deletions cut 4 bases from V and 4 bases from J, with 10 bases between. This CDR3 comprises 13 residues. The germline V gene has CDR1 SNHLY and CDR2 FYNNEI. CDR3 region: CASSGASPYGYTF. Written as DNA, the CDR3 is TGTGCCAGCAGTGGGGCCAGCCCCTATGGCTACACCTTC.

V is TRBV7-3 and J is TRBJ2-3; 14 positions agree with TRBD2. V dropped 3 bases and J dropped 5; count of bases not matched to a gene: 7. CDR1 and CDR2 (germline): SGHTA, FQGTGA. This CDR3 is built from 17 residues. CDR3 amino acids: CASSFVTSGRAIDTQYF. CDR3 nucleotides: TGTGCCAGCAGCTTTGTGACTAGCGGGAGGGCCATAGATACGCAGTATTTT. The full variable domain, completed using reference TRBV7-3 and TRBJ2-3, is GAGVSQTPSNKVTEKGKYVELRCDPISGHTALYWYRQSLGQGPEFLIYFQGTGAADDSGLPNDRFFAVRPEGSVSTLKIQRTERGDSAVYLCASSFVTSGRAIDTQYFGPGTRLTVL.

V gene TRBV28 combines with J gene TRBJ2-6; TRBD2 might be the D (5 bases). This CDR3 region has 17 residues. The ends were cut back, 7 bases at V and 0 bases at J, with 16 bases in the middle. CDR1 is MDHEN and CDR2 is SYDVKM in the germline V gene. This CDR3 is CASIGWRVASGANVLTF. CDR3 bases: TGTGCCAGCATAGGATGGCGGGTAGCCTCTGGGGCCAACGTCCTGACTTTC.

The chain links TRBV29-1 to TRBJ2-7; 8 bases match TRBD2. Looked up from germline, CDR1 is SQVTM and CDR2 is ANQGSEA. This CDR3 is 12 amino acids long. V lost 6 bases, J lost 9 bases, and 10 bases stayed unmatched. Here the CDR3 reads CSVGKAGARQYF. Here the CDR3 DNA reads TGCAGCGTCGGCAAAGCGGGGGCGAGGCAGTACTTC.